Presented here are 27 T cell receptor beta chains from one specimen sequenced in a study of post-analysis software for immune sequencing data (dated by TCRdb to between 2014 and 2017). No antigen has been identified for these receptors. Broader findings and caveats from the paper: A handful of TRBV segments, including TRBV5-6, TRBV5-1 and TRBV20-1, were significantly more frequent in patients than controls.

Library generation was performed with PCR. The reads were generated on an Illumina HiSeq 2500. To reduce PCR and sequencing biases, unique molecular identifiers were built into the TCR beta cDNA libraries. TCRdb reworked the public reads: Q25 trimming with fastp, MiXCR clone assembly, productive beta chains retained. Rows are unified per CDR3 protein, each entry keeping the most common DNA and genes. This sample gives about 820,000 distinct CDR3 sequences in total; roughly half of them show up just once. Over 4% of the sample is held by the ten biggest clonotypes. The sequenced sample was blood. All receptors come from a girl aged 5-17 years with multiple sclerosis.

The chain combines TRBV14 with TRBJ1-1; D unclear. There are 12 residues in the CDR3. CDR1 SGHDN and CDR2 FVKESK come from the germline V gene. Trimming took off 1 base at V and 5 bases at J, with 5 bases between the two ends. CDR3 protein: CASSQVGTEAFF. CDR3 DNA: TGTGCCAGCAGCCAAGTAGGAACTGAAGCTTTCTTT.

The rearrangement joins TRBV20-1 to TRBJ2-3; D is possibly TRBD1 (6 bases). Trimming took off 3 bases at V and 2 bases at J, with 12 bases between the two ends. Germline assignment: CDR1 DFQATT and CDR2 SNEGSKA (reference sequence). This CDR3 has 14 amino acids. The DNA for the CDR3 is TGCAGTGCTAGGGGAAACAGGGCCACAGATACGCAGTATTTT. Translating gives CSARGNRATDTQYF.

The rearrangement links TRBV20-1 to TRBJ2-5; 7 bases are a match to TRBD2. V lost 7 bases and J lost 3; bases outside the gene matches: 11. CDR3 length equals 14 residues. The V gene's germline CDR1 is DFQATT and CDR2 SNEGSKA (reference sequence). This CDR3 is CSGSGKPLKETQYF. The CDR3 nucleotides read TGCAGTGGCAGCGGGAAACCGTTGAAAGAGACCCAGTACTTC.

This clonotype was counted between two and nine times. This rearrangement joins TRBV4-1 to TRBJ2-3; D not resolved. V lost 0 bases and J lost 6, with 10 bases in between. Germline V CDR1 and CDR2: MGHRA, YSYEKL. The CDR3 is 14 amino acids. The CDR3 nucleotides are TGCGCCAGCAGCCAAGACCCAACCCCCGATACGCAGTATTTT. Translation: CASSQDPTPDTQYF.

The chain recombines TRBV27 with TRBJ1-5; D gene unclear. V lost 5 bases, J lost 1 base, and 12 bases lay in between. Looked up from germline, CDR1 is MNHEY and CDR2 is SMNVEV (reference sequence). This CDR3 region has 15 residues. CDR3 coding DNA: TGTGCCAGCAGTCAAGAGGGAGGGAGCAATCAGCCCCAGCATTTT. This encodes CASSQEGGSNQPQHF.

The DNA for the CDR3 is TGTGCCAGCAGCGTAGGAAATAGCGGGAGCTCCTACAATGAGCAGTTCTTC. Its protein product is CASSVGNSGSSYNEQFF. The rearrangement joins TRBV9 to TRBJ2-1, with 9 bases that match TRBD2. This CDR3 has 17 amino acids. Germline V gene lookup returns CDR1 SGDLS and CDR2 YYNGEE. V shed 0 bases and J 0 bases; nucleotides not matched to a gene: 4.

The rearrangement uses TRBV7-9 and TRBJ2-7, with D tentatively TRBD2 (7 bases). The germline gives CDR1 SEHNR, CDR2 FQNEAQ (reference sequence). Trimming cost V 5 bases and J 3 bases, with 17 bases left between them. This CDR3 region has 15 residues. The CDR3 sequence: CASSPWGGLSYEQYF. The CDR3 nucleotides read TGTGCCAGCAGCCCATGGGGGGGCCTAAGCTACGAGCAGTACTTC.

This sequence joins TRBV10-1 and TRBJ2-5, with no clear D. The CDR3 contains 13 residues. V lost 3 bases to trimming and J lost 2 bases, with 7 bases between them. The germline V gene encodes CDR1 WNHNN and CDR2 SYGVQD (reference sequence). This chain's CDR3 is CASSENIQETQYF. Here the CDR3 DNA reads TGCGCCAGCAGTGAAAACATACAAGAGACCCAGTACTTC.

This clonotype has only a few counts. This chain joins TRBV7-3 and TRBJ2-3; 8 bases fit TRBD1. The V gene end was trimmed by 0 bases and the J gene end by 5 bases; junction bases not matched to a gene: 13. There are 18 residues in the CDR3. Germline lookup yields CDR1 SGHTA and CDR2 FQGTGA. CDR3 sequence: CASSLTSGGVRGQDTQYF. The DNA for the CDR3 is TGTGCCAGCAGCTTAACTAGTGGAGGAGTCAGGGGGCAAGATACGCAGTATTTT.

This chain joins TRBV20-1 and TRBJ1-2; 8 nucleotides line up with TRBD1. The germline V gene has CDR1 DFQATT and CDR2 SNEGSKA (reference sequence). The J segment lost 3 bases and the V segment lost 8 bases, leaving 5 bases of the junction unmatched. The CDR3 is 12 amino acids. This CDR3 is CSRKTGDYGYTF. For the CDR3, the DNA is TGCAGTAGGAAGACAGGGGACTATGGCTACACCTTC.

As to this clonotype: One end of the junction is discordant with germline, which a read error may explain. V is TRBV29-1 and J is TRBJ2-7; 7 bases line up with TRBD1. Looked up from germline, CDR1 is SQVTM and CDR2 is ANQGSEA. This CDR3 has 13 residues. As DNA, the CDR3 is TGCGGCGTTGTTCGGGACAGCTTTTACGAGCAGTACTTC. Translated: CGVVRDSFYEQYF.

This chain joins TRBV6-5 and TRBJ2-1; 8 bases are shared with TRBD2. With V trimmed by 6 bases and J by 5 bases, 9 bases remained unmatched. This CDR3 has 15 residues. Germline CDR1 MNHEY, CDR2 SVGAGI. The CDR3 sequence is CASSLRAGVHNEQFF. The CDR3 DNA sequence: TGTGCCAGCAGCCTGCGAGCGGGAGTCCACAATGAGCAGTTCTTC.

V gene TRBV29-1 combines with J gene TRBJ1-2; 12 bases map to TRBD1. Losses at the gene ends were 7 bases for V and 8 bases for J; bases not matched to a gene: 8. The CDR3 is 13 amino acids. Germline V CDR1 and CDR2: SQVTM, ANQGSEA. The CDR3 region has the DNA TGCAGCGGAGGGACAGGGGGCGCGGAAGGCTACACCTTC. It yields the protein CSGGTGGAEGYTF.

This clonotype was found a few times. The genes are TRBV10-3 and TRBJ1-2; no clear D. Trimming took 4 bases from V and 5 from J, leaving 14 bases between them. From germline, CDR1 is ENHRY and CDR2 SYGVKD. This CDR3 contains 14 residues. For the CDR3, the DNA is TGTGCCATCAGTGGAACCGGGAGGAGTTATGGCTACACCTTC. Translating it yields CAISGTGRSYGYTF.

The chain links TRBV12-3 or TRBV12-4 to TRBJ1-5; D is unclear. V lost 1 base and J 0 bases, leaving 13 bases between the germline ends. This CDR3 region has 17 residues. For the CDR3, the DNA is TGTGCCAGCAGTTTAGGGTCGGTTACAGTTAGCAATCAGCCCCAGCATTTT. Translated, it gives CASSLGSVTVSNQPQHF.

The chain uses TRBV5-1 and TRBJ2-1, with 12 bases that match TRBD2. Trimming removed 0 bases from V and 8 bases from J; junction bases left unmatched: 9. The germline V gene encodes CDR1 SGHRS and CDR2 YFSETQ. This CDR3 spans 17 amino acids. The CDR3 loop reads CASSLAASGRASDEQFF. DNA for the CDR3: TGCGCCAGCAGCTTGGCGGCTAGCGGGAGGGCCAGCGATGAGCAGTTCTTC.

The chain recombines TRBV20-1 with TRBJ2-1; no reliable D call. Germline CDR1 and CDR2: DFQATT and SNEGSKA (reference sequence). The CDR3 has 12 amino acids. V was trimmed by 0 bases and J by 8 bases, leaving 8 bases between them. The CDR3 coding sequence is TGCAGTGCTAGAGATCCCATTCATGAGCAGTTCTTC. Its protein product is CSARDPIHEQFF.

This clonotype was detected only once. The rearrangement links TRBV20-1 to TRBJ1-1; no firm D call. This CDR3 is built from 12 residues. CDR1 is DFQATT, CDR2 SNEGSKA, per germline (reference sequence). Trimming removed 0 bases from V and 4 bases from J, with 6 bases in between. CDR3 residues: CSAREWITEAFF. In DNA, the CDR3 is TGCAGTGCTAGAGAGTGGATCACTGAAGCTTTCTTT.

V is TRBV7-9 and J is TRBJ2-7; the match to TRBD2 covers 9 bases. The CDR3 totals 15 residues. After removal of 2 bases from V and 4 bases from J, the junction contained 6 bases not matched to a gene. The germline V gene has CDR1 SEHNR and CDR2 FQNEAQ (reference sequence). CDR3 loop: CASSLLAGQTYEQYF. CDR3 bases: TGTGCCAGCAGCTTACTAGCGGGGCAAACTTACGAGCAGTACTTC. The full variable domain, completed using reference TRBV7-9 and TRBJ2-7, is DTGVSQNPRHKITKRGQNVTFRCDPISEHNRLYWYRQTLGQGPEFLTYFQNEAQLEKSRLLSDRFSAERPKGSFSTLEIQRTEQGDSAMYLCASSLLAGQTYEQYFGPGTRLTVT.

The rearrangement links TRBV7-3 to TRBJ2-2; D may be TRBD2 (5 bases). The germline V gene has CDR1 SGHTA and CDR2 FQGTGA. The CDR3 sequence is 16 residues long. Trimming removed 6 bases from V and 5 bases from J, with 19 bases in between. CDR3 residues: CASRSPGSSSTGELFF. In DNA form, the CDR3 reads TGTGCCAGCAGATCTCCGGGGTCGAGTAGTACCGGGGAGCTGTTTTTT.

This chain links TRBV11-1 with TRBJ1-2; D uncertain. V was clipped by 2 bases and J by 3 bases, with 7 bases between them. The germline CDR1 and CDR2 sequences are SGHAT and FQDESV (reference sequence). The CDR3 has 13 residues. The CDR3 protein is CASSLSEDYGYTF. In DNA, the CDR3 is TGTGCCAGCAGCTTATCAGAGGACTATGGCTACACCTTC.

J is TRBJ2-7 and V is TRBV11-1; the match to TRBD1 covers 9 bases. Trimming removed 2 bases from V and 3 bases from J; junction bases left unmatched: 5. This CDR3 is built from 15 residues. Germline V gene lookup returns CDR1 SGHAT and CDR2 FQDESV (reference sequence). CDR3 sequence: CASSLWTGEDYEQYF. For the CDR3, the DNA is TGTGCCAGCAGCTTATGGACAGGGGAGGACTACGAGCAGTACTTC.

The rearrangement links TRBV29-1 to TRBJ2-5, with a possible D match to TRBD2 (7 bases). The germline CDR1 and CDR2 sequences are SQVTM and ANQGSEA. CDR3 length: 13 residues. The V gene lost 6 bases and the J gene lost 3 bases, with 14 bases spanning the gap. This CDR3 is CSVQRGAEETQYF. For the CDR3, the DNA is TGCAGCGTCCAACGGGGGGCCGAAGAGACCCAGTACTTC.

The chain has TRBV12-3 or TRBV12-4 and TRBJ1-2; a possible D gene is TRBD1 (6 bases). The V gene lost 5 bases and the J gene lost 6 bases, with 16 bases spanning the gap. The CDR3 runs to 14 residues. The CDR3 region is CASSPTTGIHGYTF. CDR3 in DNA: TGTGCCAGCAGTCCCACAACAGGGATTCATGGCTACACCTTC.

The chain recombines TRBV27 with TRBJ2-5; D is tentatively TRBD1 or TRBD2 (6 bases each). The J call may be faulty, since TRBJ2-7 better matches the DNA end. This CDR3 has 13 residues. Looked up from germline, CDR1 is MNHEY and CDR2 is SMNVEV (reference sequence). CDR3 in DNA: TGTGCCAGCAGCGGCACAGGGAGGAGCGAGCAGTACTTC. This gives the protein CASSGTGRSEQYF.

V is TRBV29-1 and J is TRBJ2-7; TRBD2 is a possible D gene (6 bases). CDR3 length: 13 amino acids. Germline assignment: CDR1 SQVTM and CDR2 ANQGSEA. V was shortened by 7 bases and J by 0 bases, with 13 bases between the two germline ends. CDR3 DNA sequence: TGCAGCGGCCGACTAGGAGACTCCTACGAGCAGTACTTC. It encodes CSGRLGDSYEQYF.

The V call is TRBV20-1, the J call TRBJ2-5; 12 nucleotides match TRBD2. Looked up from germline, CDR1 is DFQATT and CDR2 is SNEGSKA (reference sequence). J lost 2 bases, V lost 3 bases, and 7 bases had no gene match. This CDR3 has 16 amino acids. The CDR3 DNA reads TGCAGTGCTAGTACCACTAGCGGGGGGCCTCAAGAGACCCAGTACTTC. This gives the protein CSASTTSGGPQETQYF.